The 28 T cell receptor beta chains below all came from one sample that was sequenced in a study of T cells in Graves' hyperthyroidism and ophthalmopathy (dated by TCRdb to the late 2010s). The protocol used for the library was multiplex PCR. These reads were obtained on an Illumina HiSeq 2000. The TCR beta CDR3 regions were amplified from RNA transcripts. The TCR CDR3 was subjected to a first round of RT-PCR using the HTBI primer set and the Qiagen OneStep RT-PCR kit. TCRdb ran its own pipeline on the public reads, namely fastp trimming at Q25 and MiXCR clone calling, and kept in-frame beta chains. Each record represents a unique CDR3 protein, reported with the most common genes and DNA among its rows. This sample gives over 450,000 distinct CDR3 sequences in total; around 14% of them show up just once. The ten largest clones take up over 15% of the sample. The specimen sequenced was blood. These receptors were obtained from a woman younger than 35 with Graves' hyperthyroidism.

This clonotype occurred a few times. The chain carries TRBV19 and TRBJ1-1, with D perhaps TRBD1 (5 bases). Germline CDR1 is LNHDA and CDR2 is SQIVND (reference sequence). V dropped 9 bases and J dropped 3 bases, with 11 bases sitting between them. This CDR3 spans 12 amino acids. The CDR3 bases are TGTGCCAGCGAGGGAGGGGACACTGAAGCTTTCTTT. Its translation is CASEGGDTEAFF.

The chain combines TRBV19 with TRBJ1-2; 7 positions match TRBD1. The CDR3 covers 15 residues. CDR1 is LNHDA, CDR2 SQIVND, per germline (reference sequence). J gave up 4 bases and V 4 bases, and 9 bases lay outside the gene matches. The CDR3 spells CASSTTGPGGYGYTF. CDR3 sequence (DNA): TGTGCCAGTAGTACGACCGGGCCAGGGGGCTATGGCTACACCTTC.

This clonotype was picked up many times. The rearrangement uses TRBV12-3 or TRBV12-4 and TRBJ1-5; D unresolved. V was cut by 7 bases and J by 1 base, with 8 bases left in between. There are 13 residues in the CDR3. The CDR3 DNA follows: TGTGCCAGCATCGGTTACAGCAATCAGCCCCAGCATTTT. Protein: CASIGYSNQPQHF.

The genes are TRBV7-3 and TRBJ2-1, with 9 bases identical to TRBD2. The germline gives CDR1 SGHTA, CDR2 FQGTGA. The CDR3 has 18 residues. V trimming: 3 bases; J trimming: 5 bases; junction bases outside the gene matches: 14. CDR3 sequence reads: CASSLGGRARVLDNEQFF. CDR3 sequence (DNA): TGTGCCAGCAGCTTGGGCGGGAGGGCCCGAGTGTTAGACAATGAGCAGTTCTTC.

This clonotype has ten or more counts. J is TRBJ1-2 and V is TRBV30, with TRBD1 matching 7 bases. Trimming at V came to 1 base and at J to 5 bases, leaving 7 bases not matched to a gene. Per germline, CDR1 GTSNPN and CDR2 SVGIG (reference sequence). This CDR3 comprises 14 residues. Here the CDR3 reads CAWSAPTGEYGYTF. CDR3 DNA sequence: TGTGCCTGGAGTGCCCCAACAGGGGAGTATGGCTACACCTTC.

This clonotype was observed at least ten times. This chain connects TRBV18 to TRBJ1-2; no firm D call. Trimming took 0 bases from V and 6 from J, leaving 8 bases between them. The germline CDR1 and CDR2 sequences are KGHSH and LQKENI. The CDR3 is made up of 13 amino acids. The CDR3 loop is CASSPPILDGYTF. The DNA for the CDR3 is TGTGCCAGCTCACCACCGATATTGGATGGCTACACCTTC.

This clonotype was counted only a few times. The chain links TRBV6-1 to TRBJ1-1; possibly TRBD1 for D (5 bases). Between the trimmed V and J ends, which lost 2 bases and 6 bases, there was a span of 10 bases. Germline CDR1 reads MNHNS; CDR2 reads SASEGT. CDR3 length: 13 residues. CDR3 residues: CASSEPGGAEAFF. CDR3 DNA: TGTGCCAGCAGTGAACCGGGGGGGGCTGAAGCTTTCTTT.

Concerning this clonotype: One base away lies a much larger clone, so this may be a sequencing read error. The J gene is TRBJ2-1, the V gene TRBV29-1; the match to TRBD1 covers 8 bases. The J call is in doubt because the DNA end fits TRBJ2-7 better. Germline V CDR1 and CDR2: SQVTM, ANQGSEA. This CDR3 comprises 13 residues. DNA for the CDR3: TGCAGCGCCGGACAGGGCTCCTACAATGAGCAGTACTTC. Amino acid sequence: CSAGQGSYNEQYF.

This chain uses TRBV4-1 with TRBJ2-5; the D gene could be TRBD1 or TRBD2 (5 bases each). Germline V lookup: CDR1 MGHRA, CDR2 YSYEKL. V gave up 4 bases and J gave up 4 bases, with 25 bases separating them. The length of the CDR3 is 18 residues. The CDR3 protein is CASSLSRDLYYRPETQYF. DNA for the CDR3: TGCGCCAGCAGCCTGTCCCGGGACCTTTACTACCGGCCAGAGACCCAGTACTTC.

The table lists this clonotype with many counts. The V and J genes are TRBV9 and TRBJ2-5, with TRBD2 matching 10 bases. The CDR3 consists of 15 residues. Germline CDR1 reads SGDLS; CDR2 reads YYNGEE. After removal of 3 bases from V and 2 bases from J, the junction contained 4 bases not matched to a gene. CDR3 DNA sequence: TGTGCCAGCAGCGGGGGAGCGGGAGGGCAAGAGACCCAGTACTTC. It encodes CASSGGAGGQETQYF.

This clonotype occurred many times. The V call is TRBV11-2, the J call TRBJ1-5; D is possibly TRBD1 (6 bases). Germline assignment: CDR1 SGHAT and CDR2 FQNNGV. CDR3 length: 14 amino acids. V was cut by 2 bases and J by 5 bases, with 10 bases left in between. CDR3: CASSLNPGDQPQHF. CDR3 in DNA: TGTGCCAGCAGCTTAAACCCAGGGGATCAGCCCCAGCATTTT. Complete variable domain (other parts from reference TRBV11-2 and TRBJ1-5): EAGVAQSPRYKIIEKRQSVAFWCNPISGHATLYWYQQILGQGPKLLIQFQNNGVVDDSQLPKDRFSAERLKGVDSTLKIQPAKLEDSAVYLCASSLNPGDQPQHFGDGTRLSIL.

This clonotype has at least ten counts. The rearrangement uses TRBV24-1 and TRBJ2-2; D is possibly TRBD1 (6 bases). Deletions cut 1 base from V and 6 bases from J, with 8 bases between. CDR3 size: 14 residues. Germline values: CDR1 KGHDR, CDR2 SFDVKD. The CDR3 sequence: CATSDFWGPGELFF. CDR3 DNA: TGTGCCACCAGTGATTTCTGGGGGCCCGGGGAGCTGTTTTTT.

This clonotype was observed at least ten times. CDR3 sequence: CASKIAGAHNEQFF. In DNA form, the CDR3 reads TGTGCCAGCAAGATAGCGGGAGCCCACAATGAGCAGTTCTTC. The chain couples TRBV27 to TRBJ2-1, with TRBD2 identical over 9 bases. This CDR3 is 14 amino acids long. The germline V gene encodes CDR1 MNHEY and CDR2 SMNVEV (reference sequence). The V gene end was trimmed by 7 bases and the J gene end by 5 bases; junction bases not matched to a gene: 6.

Many counts were recorded for this clonotype. This chain's CDR3 is CASSRGRGANVLTF. The CDR3, as DNA: TGTGCCAGCAGTCGGGGGCGTGGGGCCAACGTCCTGACTTTC. This chain connects TRBV28 to TRBJ2-6; perhaps D is TRBD1 or TRBD2 (6 bases each). V was cut by 5 bases and J by 3 bases, with 8 bases left in between. Per the germline V gene, CDR1 is MDHEN and CDR2 is SYDVKM. The CDR3 runs to 14 residues.

This clonotype showed up many times. The chain is built from TRBV10-3 and TRBJ1-1, with D perhaps matching TRBD1 (6 bases). V was clipped by 0 bases and J by 10 bases, with 12 bases between them. CDR1 and CDR2 (germline): ENHRY, SYGVKD. This CDR3 has 13 residues. CDR3 DNA sequence: TGTGCCATCAGTGAGTCGAGGGGGGATGGAGCTTTCTTT. Translation: CAISESRGDGAFF.

This clonotype was counted between two and nine times. The J gene is TRBJ2-7, the V gene TRBV25-1; no firm D call. The CDR3 loop spans 13 amino acids. The V end lost 6 bases, the J end lost 3 bases, and 12 bases lay between the germline ends. Germline V gene data show CDR1 as MGHDK and CDR2 as SYGVNS. As DNA, the CDR3 is TGTGCCAGCAGCGCAATGGGTAGCTACGAGCAGTACTTC. Amino acids: CASSAMGSYEQYF.

The table lists this clonotype with many counts. The gene calls are TRBV27 and TRBJ2-7; no firm D call. V dropped 4 bases and J dropped 4 bases, with 14 bases sitting between them. CDR1 MNHEY and CDR2 SMNVEV come from the germline V gene (reference sequence). There are 14 residues in the CDR3. Here the CDR3 DNA reads TGTGCCAGCAGTTCTGGGGTTCTCCCTTACGAGCAGTACGTC. It specifies CASSSGVLPYEQYV.

This clonotype came up many times. The chain employs TRBV13 and TRBJ2-7; possible D gene TRBD2, 6 bases. Germline CDR1 is PRHDT and CDR2 is FYEKMQ (reference sequence). V dropped 0 bases and J dropped 3 bases, with 9 bases sitting between them. This CDR3 region has 14 residues. In DNA form, the CDR3 reads TGTGCCAGCAGCTTAGGCCTAGCGAACTACGAGCAGTACGTC. Its protein is CASSLGLANYEQYV.

This clonotype was observed a few times. This chain joins TRBV29-1 and TRBJ2-1; 8 positions agree with TRBD2. The CDR3 extends over 17 amino acids. CDR1 is SQVTM and CDR2 is ANQGSEA in the germline V gene. Trimming cost V 4 bases and J 4 bases; bases outside gene matches: 15. CDR3 region: CSVVGTAGTRSYNEQFF. CDR3 nucleotides: TGCAGCGTTGTAGGTACGGCCGGGACTAGGAGTTACAATGAGCAGTTCTTC.

This rearrangement joins TRBV4-1 to TRBJ2-2; 8 bases fit TRBD2. The V gene's germline CDR1 is MGHRA and CDR2 YSYEKL. The CDR3 contains 17 residues. V shed 4 bases and J 4 bases; nucleotides not matched to a gene: 11. CDR3 in DNA: TGCGCCAGCAGCCGCCTCGGGGGGGCGGGGACCACCGGGGAGCTGTTTTTT. It yields the protein CASSRLGGAGTTGELFF.

This clonotype was counted at least ten times. The chain carries TRBV12-3 or TRBV12-4 and TRBJ1-6; 11 bases fit TRBD1. This CDR3 contains 15 residues. V shed 5 bases and J 9 bases; nucleotides not matched to a gene: 6. The CDR3 nucleotides are TGTGCCAGCAGTCGCCCCGGGACAGGGGGTTCACCCCTCCACTTT. This sequence encodes CASSRPGTGGSPLHF.

Ten or more counts support this clonotype. The chain recombines TRBV15 with TRBJ2-1; D is perhaps TRBD2 (6 bases). Trimming took off 8 bases at V and 0 bases at J, with 17 bases between the two ends. In germline, CDR1 is LNHNV, CDR2 YYDKDF (reference sequence). The CDR3 is 16 residues long. The chain's CDR3 is CATSGQTRSSYNEQFF. The CDR3 nucleotides read TGTGCCACCTCAGGGCAGACTAGGAGCTCCTACAATGAGCAGTTCTTC.

This clonotype was counted ten times or more. V is TRBV28 and J is TRBJ2-1; 8 bases align to TRBD2. CDR1 is MDHEN and CDR2 is SYDVKM in the germline V gene. This CDR3 contains 15 residues. V was clipped by 3 bases and J by 7 bases; unmatched bases: 8. The CDR3 DNA reads as TGTGCCAGCAGTTTTCCAGCGGGAGTGGGGAATGAGCAGTTCTTC. Protein product: CASSFPAGVGNEQFF.

This clonotype appeared many times. This sequence joins TRBV9 and TRBJ2-5, with D unresolved. The germline V gene has CDR1 SGDLS and CDR2 YYNGEE. The length of the CDR3 is 12 residues. Trimming took off 4 bases at V and 5 bases at J, with 9 bases between the two ends. The CDR3 bases are TGTGCCAGCAGCCTACCCGAGGAGACCCAGTACTTC. This sequence encodes CASSLPEETQYF.

This clonotype has more than one count but fewer than ten. J is TRBJ2-7 and V is TRBV7-6; maybe TRBD2 (5 bases). Germline CDR1 is SGHVS and CDR2 is FNYEAQ. Trimming left V 5 bases short and J 1 base short, with 15 bases between. The CDR3 contains 15 residues. The CDR3 loop is CASSASLEDSYEQYF. In nucleotides, the CDR3 is TGTGCCAGCAGCGCCTCCTTGGAGGATTCCTACGAGCAGTACTTC.

This clonotype was observed at least ten times. V is TRBV7-8 and J is TRBJ2-2; 10 bases are shared with TRBD1. Unmatched junction bases numbered 7, after V lost 6 bases and J lost 6 bases. The CDR3 contains 15 residues. CDR1 is SGHVS and CDR2 is FQNEAQ in the germline V gene. Here the CDR3 reads CASRSGTGVSGELFF. The CDR3 DNA sequence: TGTGCCAGCAGATCCGGGACAGGGGTATCCGGGGAGCTGTTTTTT.

This chain uses TRBV20-1 with TRBJ2-7; 8 bases fit TRBD1. Germline V lookup: CDR1 DFQATT, CDR2 SNEGSKA (reference sequence). Trimming at V came to 0 bases and at J to 2 bases, leaving 6 bases not matched to a gene. This CDR3 is 15 amino acids long. Here the CDR3 DNA reads TGCAGTGCTAGAGACCTGAGGACAGGGACCTACGAGCAGTACTTC. Translated: CSARDLRTGTYEQYF.

This clonotype was observed at least ten times. V usage is TRBV6-1 and J usage is TRBJ2-7, with 7 bases identical to TRBD2. The trim removed 8 bases at V and 2 bases at J, leaving 6 bases unmatched. This CDR3 comprises 13 residues. The V gene's germline CDR1 is MNHNS and CDR2 SASEGT. The CDR3 nucleotides read TGTGCCAGCTTACGGGAGGCGACCTACGAGCAGTACGTC. This encodes CASLREATYEQYV.